Each of the 7 T cell receptor beta chains below was sequenced from the same sample in a study of cytomegalovirus exposure and HLA in healthy donors. The PCR contained 60 Vbeta and 13 Jbeta primers. Here immunoSEQ multiplex PCR was the method, and the copy in TCRdb shows in-frame clones only, minus some. The sample lists about 85,000 clones; around 71% were seen once. Sequenced input: PBMCs. Receptors originate from a man between 25 and 39 years old in good health and CMV-seronegative.

The chain couples TRBV6-5 to TRBJ1-1; the D is unclear. Trimming stripped 8 bases from V and 5 bases from J, with 9 bases between. The CDR3 has 11 residues. The germline V gene encodes CDR1 MNHEY and CDR2 SVGAGI. CDR3 sequence: CASQDGTEAFF. CDR3 DNA sequence: TGTGCCAGCCAGGATGGAACTGAAGCTTTCTTT.

The J gene is TRBJ2-6, the V gene TRBV4-3; 8 positions agree with TRBD1. The V gene end was trimmed by 1 base and the J gene end by 3 bases; junction bases not matched to a gene: 2. The CDR3 spans 16 residues. Germline V lookup: CDR1 LGHNA, CDR2 YSLEER. The CDR3 region is CASSQGQGFGANVLTF. CDR3 nucleotide sequence: TGCGCCAGCAGCCAAGGACAGGGGTTTGGGGCCAACGTCCTGACTTTC.

The rearrangement joins TRBV28 to TRBJ1-2, with D tentatively TRBD1 (6 bases). Germline assignment: CDR1 MDHEN and CDR2 SYDVKM. The CDR3 contains 11 residues. Trimming pared 4 bases from V and 7 bases from J, leaving 7 bases between. In DNA, the CDR3 is TGTGCCAGCAGTTACAGGGCTGGCTACACCTTC. This encodes CASSYRAGYTF.

In this sample, this clone turned up a few times. The chain uses TRBV11-3 and TRBJ2-7; TRBD2 aligns across 9 bases. V lost 5 bases and J lost 4; bases outside the gene matches: 6. This CDR3 region has 14 residues. Germline V lookup: CDR1 SGHNT, CDR2 YENEEA. The DNA for the CDR3 is TGTGCCAGCAGCCAGGGACTAGCCGGGTACGAGCAGTACTTC. As protein: CASSQGLAGYEQYF.

The chain joins TRBV7-8 to TRBJ2-1; 9 bases are shared with TRBD2. The CDR3 is made up of 12 amino acids. Germline V gives CDR1 SGHVS, CDR2 FQNEAQ. V shed 6 bases and J 13 bases; nucleotides not matched to a gene: 7. In DNA form, the CDR3 reads TGTGCCAGCAGATCGGTAGCGGGAGATCAGTTCTTC. Its protein product is CASRSVAGDQFF.

This rearrangement joins TRBV30 to TRBJ1-2; D is undetermined. The CDR3 covers 12 residues. V lost 2 bases to trimming and J lost 3 bases, with 7 bases between them. Germline V gene lookup returns CDR1 GTSNPN and CDR2 SVGIG (reference sequence). The CDR3 DNA reads TGTGCCTGGAGTAGTCAGTACTATGGCTACACCTTC. It encodes CAWSSQYYGYTF.

This rearrangement joins TRBV27 to TRBJ2-7; TRBD1 agrees at 10 bases. V shed 4 bases, J shed 3 bases, and the junction held 3 bases outside the gene matches. Per the germline V gene, CDR1 is MNHEY and CDR2 is SMNVEV (reference sequence). The CDR3 length is 14 residues. This CDR3 reads CASSSGQGIYEQYF. DNA of the CDR3: TGTGCCAGCAGTTCGGGACAGGGGATCTACGAGCAGTACTTC.